This T cell receptor beta chain derives from a study of blood T cell repertoires in COVID-19. At the level of the study: In each case, the material was cDNA or gDNA derived from T cells, B-cell-depleted T cells, or PBMCs.

This table comes from immunoSEQ multiplex PCR, and its TCRdb copy is limited to in-frame clones, with some not included. The repertoire includes 250,000 to 350,000 clones, around 87% of them detected once, and about 8% sits in the top ten. Trimming pared 3 bases from V and 7 bases from J, leaving 12 bases between. The V gene's germline CDR1 is LGHNA and CDR2 YNFKEQ. The CDR3 is made up of 13 amino acids. The sequence was collected from a woman in her fifties or sixties who had recovered from COVID-19. The source material was peripheral blood. The chain employs TRBV4-2 and TRBJ1-2; D remains ambiguous. CDR3 DNA: TGTGCCAGCAGCCACTCGACGACAAGTGGCTACACCTTC. This codes for CASSHSTTSGYTF.